Described below is a single T cell receptor beta chain sequence and its context. Antigen unknown. This sample is drawn from a study of T cell repertoires in cytomegalovirus infection. About the research overall: Public TCR beta signatures provided an indication of both CMV infection and a matching HLA type. Study-wide results and limits: Individuals carrying CMV plus the relevant HLA were identified by cumulative frequency of public TCR beta families.

TCRdb reprocessed the reads with MiXCR, giving one entry per CDR3 protein. The sample includes some 560,000 distinct CDR3 sequences, roughly 43% of them seen just once. V was shortened by 0 bases and J by 9 bases, with 12 bases between the two germline ends. Germline assignment: CDR1 KGHSH and CDR2 LQKENI. The CDR3 runs to 14 residues. This sequence was found in a human donor in good health (CMV status not recorded). Some clones in this sample may be carry-over from other donors' samples. The chain employs TRBV18 and TRBJ1-5; maybe TRBD1 (5 bases). Sequences were derived from cultured PBMCs, sampled from culture after CMV antigen stimulation. CDR3 nucleotide sequence: TGTGCCAGCTCACCACCGGGGACCCAGGGGCCCCAGCATTTT. It yields the protein CASSPPGTQGPQHF.